Listed here is a single TCR beta chain. Its antigen is currently unknown. CDR3 length: 12 residues. Trimming stripped 7 bases from V and 5 bases from J, with 14 bases between. Germline V gives CDR1 DFQATT, CDR2 SNEGSKA (reference sequence). A sample-barcoded 5' primer and a J-beta primer mix were used in a second PCR of roughly 7 to 11 cycles. TCRdb called the 5' RACE reads again in MiXCR, with one record for every CDR3 protein. This sample has hundreds of thousands of distinct CDR3 sequences, with 45% to 70% found just once. The data belong to a study of blood T cells in healthy people across ages. Findings of the study overall: Long-lived donors had more naive CD4+ cells and higher diversity than aged donors. A roughly linear fall in TCR beta diversity per million T cells was seen with increasing age.

Healthy Caucasians from Russia aged about 6 to 100 served as donors. The source is a man aged 35 to 55 in good health. Sample: blood. This chain joins TRBV20-1 and TRBJ2-5; D is unclear. DNA of the CDR3: TGCAGTGGTCAAGGGATCGGCGAGACCCAGTACTTC. Its translation: CSGQGIGETQYF.